This TCR beta chain derives from a study of blood T cell repertoires in COVID-19. Germline V gives CDR1 LGHDT, CDR2 YNNKEL (reference sequence). Trimming shortened V by 4 bases and J by 0 bases, and 9 bases separated the two germline ends. The CDR3 totals 14 residues. TCRdb's table, derived via immunoSEQ multiplex PCR, lists solely in-frame clones and lacks some. Among roughly 100,000 clones listed, roughly nine tenths were seen once. This TCR came from a woman aged 60-75 years with acute or convalescent COVID-19. The source material was peripheral blood. This chain uses TRBV3-1 (or the pseudogene TRBV3-2) with TRBJ1-2; D remains ambiguous. The chain's CDR3 is CASSLGSSNYGYTF. DNA of the CDR3: TGTGCCAGCAGCCTGGGTAGCTCTAACTATGGCTACACCTTC.